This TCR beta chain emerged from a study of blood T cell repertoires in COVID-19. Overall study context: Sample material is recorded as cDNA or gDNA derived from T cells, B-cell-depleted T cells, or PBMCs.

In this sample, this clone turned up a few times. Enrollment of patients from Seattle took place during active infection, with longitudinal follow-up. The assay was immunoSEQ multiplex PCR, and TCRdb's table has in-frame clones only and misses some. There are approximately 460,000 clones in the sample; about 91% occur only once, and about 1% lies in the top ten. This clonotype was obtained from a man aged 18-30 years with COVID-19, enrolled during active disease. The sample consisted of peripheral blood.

CDR3 DNA sequence: TGTGCCAGCAGCCCAAACGGGGGTATTACTGAAGCTTTCTTT. Protein: CASSPNGGITEAFF. The J gene is TRBJ1-1, the V gene TRBV7-6; perhaps TRBD1 as D (5 bases). The V and J ends lost 5 bases and 5 bases respectively, with 15 bases between them. CDR1 is SGHVS, CDR2 FNYEAQ, per germline. The CDR3 runs 14 residues.